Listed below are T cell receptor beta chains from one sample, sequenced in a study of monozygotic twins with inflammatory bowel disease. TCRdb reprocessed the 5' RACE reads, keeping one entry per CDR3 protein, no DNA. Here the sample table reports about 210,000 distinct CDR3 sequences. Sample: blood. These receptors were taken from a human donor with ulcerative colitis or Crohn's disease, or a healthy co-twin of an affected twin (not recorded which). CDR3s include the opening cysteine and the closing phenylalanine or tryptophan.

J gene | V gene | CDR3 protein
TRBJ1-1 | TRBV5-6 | CASSLILSMNTEAFF
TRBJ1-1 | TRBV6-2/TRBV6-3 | CASSYLGTGGPPEAFF
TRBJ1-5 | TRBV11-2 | CASSPQGQLNQPQHF
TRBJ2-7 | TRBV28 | CASSLTGGSNEQYF
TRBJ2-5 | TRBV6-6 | CASSYGGETQYF
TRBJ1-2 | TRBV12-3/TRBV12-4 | CASRGLGWRDYGYTF
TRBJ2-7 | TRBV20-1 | CSAATGATYEQYF
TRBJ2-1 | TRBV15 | CATSRRLAYEQFF
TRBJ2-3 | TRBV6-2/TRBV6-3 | CASSVTGSTGDTQYF
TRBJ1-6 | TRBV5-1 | CASSLAELGDSPLHF
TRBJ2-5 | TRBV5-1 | CASSLEDYQETQYF
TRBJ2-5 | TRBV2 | CARNLGPQETQYF
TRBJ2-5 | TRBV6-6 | CASSYPGETQYF
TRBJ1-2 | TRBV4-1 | CASSQGNYINYGYTF
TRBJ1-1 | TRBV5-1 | CASSSGQIANTEAFF